This T cell receptor beta chain was identified in a study of blood T cell repertoires in COVID-19. Study context: Acute and convalescent COVID-19 specimens originated in the United States, Italy and Spain. Sample material is recorded as cDNA or gDNA derived from T cells, B-cell-depleted T cells, or PBMCs.

Per the authors' pipeline: How many nucleated cells were present was estimated from reference gene primer amplification. Clones were sequenced by immunoSEQ multiplex PCR, and TCRdb holds only the in-frame ones, with some missing. Clone size and V and J calls were adopted from that table, with D and trimming inferred from the DNA. This sample has under 200,000 clones, with 65% to 90% found just once. The sample consisted of peripheral blood. The source of this sequence is a man aged 55 to 70 with acute or convalescent COVID-19.

CDR3 in amino acids: CATSAGGAYNEQFF. CDR3 DNA sequence: TGTGCCACCAGTGCGGGAGGAGCCTACAATGAGCAGTTCTTC. The chain carries TRBV24-1 and TRBJ2-1; 7 bases are a match to TRBD2. The CDR3 runs to 14 residues. J was trimmed by 2 bases and V by 5 bases; bases with no gene match: 2. Germline values: CDR1 KGHDR, CDR2 SFDVKD.